These 32 T cell receptor beta chains share one sample of origin, sequenced in a study of T cell changes during pregnancy in multiple sclerosis. This table comes from immunoSEQ multiplex PCR, and its TCRdb copy is limited to in-frame clones, with some not included. The sample records about 80,000 clones, roughly 92% being singletons. This sample comprised CD4+ T cells from peripheral blood mononuclear cells, obtained before pregnancy. Source of these receptors: a female donor with multiple sclerosis, enrolled in a pregnancy study.

The gene calls are TRBV28 and TRBJ1-1; D not resolved. CDR1 is MDHEN and CDR2 is SYDVKM in the germline V gene. The V end was cut by 3 bases, the J end by 6 bases, with 8 bases between. There are 12 residues in the CDR3. CDR3 nucleotide sequence: TGTGCCAGCAGTTTTCCCGGGGCTGAAGCTTTCTTT. Protein product: CASSFPGAEAFF.

The chain is built from TRBV6-5 and TRBJ1-1; D gene unclear. Germline lookup yields CDR1 MNHEY and CDR2 SVGAGI. The CDR3 sequence is 14 residues long. Trimming removed 0 bases at V and 5 bases at J, with 10 bases between. This CDR3 is CASSYSLSVTEAFF. In nucleotides, the CDR3 is TGTGCCAGCAGTTACTCCCTCTCGGTGACTGAAGCTTTCTTT.

V and J are TRBV18 and TRBJ2-2; possible D gene TRBD2, 6 bases. The germline CDR1 and CDR2 sequences are KGHSH and LQKENI. V gave up 8 bases and J gave up 3 bases, with 13 bases separating them. The CDR3 runs 14 residues. For the CDR3, the DNA is TGTGCCAGCCGATTCACGGGGGACACCGGGGAGCTGTTTTTT. Encoded protein: CASRFTGDTGELFF.

This clone has only a few counts. This chain uses TRBV7-9 with TRBJ1-1; maybe TRBD1 (5 bases). V lost 5 bases to trimming and J lost 3 bases, with 19 bases between them. Germline V lookup: CDR1 SEHNR, CDR2 FQNEAQ (reference sequence). The CDR3 loop spans 16 amino acids. The DNA of the CDR3 is TGTGCCAGCAGCACCCCCCGGGGGTGGACTGACACTGAAGCTTTCTTT. Its translation: CASSTPRGWTDTEAFF.

The chain carries TRBV5-1 and TRBJ2-1, with D possibly matching TRBD2 (5 bases). V was pared by 3 bases and J by 6 bases, with 7 bases between. The germline CDR1 and CDR2 sequences are SGHRS and YFSETQ. CDR3 length: 12 amino acids. CDR3 nucleotides: TGCGCCAGCAGCTGGAGGAGCAATGAGCAGTTCTTC. Translating it yields CASSWRSNEQFF.

The chain has TRBV30 and TRBJ2-7; tentative D call: TRBD2 (6 bases). The V end was cut by 5 bases, the J end by 5 bases, with 10 bases between. This CDR3 has 11 residues. Germline V gene sequence: CDR1 GTSNPN, CDR2 SVGIG (reference sequence). CDR3 DNA: TGTGCCTGGCGCGGGGCGGACGAGCAGTACTTC. Amino acid sequence: CAWRGADEQYF.

The chain joins TRBV5-4 to TRBJ1-1; the match to TRBD1 covers 10 bases. The CDR3 covers 14 residues. V shed 3 bases, J shed 3 bases, and the junction held 2 bases outside the gene matches. Germline CDR1 and CDR2: SGHNT and YYREEE (reference sequence). CDR3 in amino acids: CASSWGQGYTEAFF. CDR3 coding DNA: TGTGCCAGCAGCTGGGGACAGGGGTACACTGAAGCTTTCTTT.

The chain recombines TRBV4-1 with TRBJ1-1, with 9 nucleotides matching TRBD1. CDR3 length equals 15 residues. Per germline, CDR1 MGHRA and CDR2 YSYEKL. The V and J ends lost 0 bases and 11 bases, in that order; junction bases with no gene match: 10. This CDR3 reads CASSQDRLQGARAFF. DNA for the CDR3: TGCGCCAGCAGCCAAGATAGATTACAGGGGGCCAGGGCTTTCTTT.

This clone was counted once. V is TRBV5-1 and J is TRBJ1-4; D uncertain. The CDR3 spans 14 residues. Germline V gene sequence: CDR1 SGHRS, CDR2 YFSETQ. V dropped 2 bases and J dropped 4 bases, with 9 bases sitting between them. The DNA of the CDR3 is TGCGCCAGCAGCTTTGTGGCTGGTAATGAAAAACTGTTTTTT. This gives the protein CASSFVAGNEKLFF.

The rearrangement joins TRBV5-4 to TRBJ1-4, with D unresolved. V gave up 4 bases and J gave up 6 bases, with 16 bases separating them. The CDR3 is 15 residues long. CDR1 is SGHNT, CDR2 YYREEE, per germline (reference sequence). CDR3: CASSRAGPGDEKLFF. CDR3 DNA: TGTGCCAGCAGCCGGGCCGGGCCCGGGGATGAAAAACTGTTTTTT.

This clone appeared once. The rearrangement joins TRBV30 to TRBJ1-2; TRBD1 matches 7 bases. V lost 2 bases, J lost 6 bases, and 15 bases stayed unmatched. The CDR3 consists of 16 residues. Per germline, CDR1 GTSNPN and CDR2 SVGIG (reference sequence). The CDR3 region is CAWSSIQGSDLDGYTF. The CDR3 DNA sequence: TGTGCCTGGAGTTCCATACAGGGGTCGGATTTAGATGGCTACACCTTC.

The gene calls are TRBV6-1 and TRBJ2-5, with D tentatively TRBD1 (6 bases). The V gene lost 1 base and the J gene lost 4 bases, with 16 bases spanning the gap. The CDR3 runs to 16 residues. The germline V gene encodes CDR1 MNHNS and CDR2 SASEGT. The CDR3 DNA sequence: TGTGCCAGCAGTGAAGTAGGGGGTGGGTGGGGAGAGACCCAGTACTTC. Its protein is CASSEVGGGWGETQYF.

For the CDR3, the DNA is TGTGCCTGGAGGTCTTACACGGGAGACGGAGAGACCCAGTACTTC. It is translated as CAWRSYTGDGETQYF. The chain combines TRBV30 with TRBJ2-5; tentatively, D is TRBD2 (6 bases). The V end lost 3 bases, the J end lost 4 bases, and 18 bases lay between the germline ends. This CDR3 is 15 amino acids long. Per the germline V gene, CDR1 is GTSNPN and CDR2 is SVGIG (reference sequence).

J is TRBJ1-1 and V is TRBV5-5; D is ambiguous. V lost 2 bases and J 1 base, leaving 9 bases between the germline ends. Germline V lookup: CDR1 SGHKS, CDR2 YYEKEE (reference sequence). The CDR3 length is 14 residues. CDR3 bases: TGTGCCAGCAGCTTCTTCCGGGAGAACACTGAAGCTTTCTTT. This sequence encodes CASSFFRENTEAFF.

The rearrangement joins TRBV5-6 to TRBJ1-1; TRBD1 is a possible D gene (5 bases). CDR1 and CDR2 from the germline V gene are SGHDT and YYEEEE. The V end lost 4 bases, the J end lost 7 bases, and 11 bases lay between the germline ends. The CDR3 spans 12 residues. The CDR3 here is CASSRPGLEAFF. For the CDR3, the DNA is TGTGCCAGCAGCCGGCCGGGACTTGAAGCTTTCTTT.

The J gene is TRBJ1-2, the V gene TRBV2; no clear D gene. The CDR3 runs 13 residues. V dropped 8 bases and J dropped 1 base, with 11 bases sitting between them. Germline loops: CDR1 SNHLY, CDR2 FYNNEI. The CDR3 is CASGYGLNYGYTF. The CDR3 DNA sequence: TGTGCCAGCGGTTACGGACTTAACTATGGCTACACCTTC. The whole variable domain, filled in from reference TRBV2 and TRBJ1-2, reads EPEVTQTPSHQVTQMGQEVILRCVPISNHLYFYWYRQILGQKVEFLVSFYNNEISEKSEIFDDQFSVERPDGSNFTLKIRSTKLEDSAMYFCASGYGLNYGYTFGSGTRLTVV.

This clone appeared once. The chain combines TRBV19 with TRBJ2-3; 10 bases align to TRBD2. In germline, CDR1 is LNHDA, CDR2 SQIVND (reference sequence). This CDR3 spans 14 amino acids. With 6 bases clipped from V and 2 bases from J, the junction kept 2 bases outside the gene matches. CDR3 in DNA: TGTGCCAGTAGACTAGCGGGGACCACAGATACGCAGTATTTT. This sequence encodes CASRLAGTTDTQYF.

The chain carries TRBV27 and TRBJ2-2; 7 bases map to TRBD2. Germline V gene sequence: CDR1 MNHEY, CDR2 SMNVEV (reference sequence). CDR3 size: 17 residues. V gave up 8 bases and J gave up 2 bases; unmatched junction bases: 14. CDR3 region: CASRSHPLAANTGELFF. The CDR3 bases are TGTGCCAGCCGGTCCCACCCCCTAGCGGCAAACACCGGGGAGCTGTTTTTT.

V is TRBV6-1 and J is TRBJ2-5; 7 bases agree with TRBD2. The CDR3 has 15 amino acids. J lost 5 bases, V lost 5 bases, and 11 bases had no gene match. Germline lookup yields CDR1 MNHNS and CDR2 SASEGT. CDR3 DNA sequence: TGTGCCAGCAGTCTCGCGGGAGTGCTTGACGAGACCCAGTACTTC. Residues: CASSLAGVLDETQYF.

The chain couples TRBV5-1 to TRBJ1-1; 7 nucleotides match TRBD1. This CDR3 contains 17 residues. Germline CDR1 is SGHRS and CDR2 is YFSETQ. V gave up 1 base and J gave up 1 base; unmatched junction bases: 10. As DNA, the CDR3 is TGCGCCAGCAGCTTGCTGGGGACAGTGAGGTGGAACACTGAAGCTTTCTTT. It translates to CASSLLGTVRWNTEAFF. Full variable domain (rest looked up from reference TRBV5-1 and TRBJ1-1): KAGVTQTPRYLIKTRGQQVTLSCSPISGHRSVSWYQQTPGQGLQFLFEYFSETQRNKGNFPGRFSGRQFSNSRSEMNVSTLELGDSALYLCASSLLGTVRWNTEAFFGQGTRLTVV.

The V gene is TRBV7-8, the J gene TRBJ1-5, with D unresolved. CDR1 is SGHVS and CDR2 is FQNEAQ in the germline V gene. The CDR3 extends over 14 amino acids. V was trimmed by 3 bases and J by 5 bases, leaving 11 bases between them. CDR3 region: CASSLGGSHQPQHF. The DNA for the CDR3 is TGTGCCAGCAGCTTGGGAGGGTCGCATCAGCCCCAGCATTTT.

On this clone itself: Additional DNA sequences in this sample encode the identical CDR3. The CDR3 region is CASSEARGAGQPQHF. The DNA for the CDR3 is TGTGCCAGCAGTGAAGCGCGGGGCGCAGGGCAGCCCCAGCATTTT. The chain recombines TRBV2 with TRBJ1-5; tentatively, D is TRBD1 (5 bases). Trimming removed 0 bases from V and 7 bases from J, with 13 bases in between. This CDR3 contains 15 residues. Germline loops: CDR1 SNHLY, CDR2 FYNNEI.

V usage is TRBV11-2 and J usage is TRBJ2-3; TRBD2 is a possible D gene (5 bases). There are 13 residues in the CDR3. From germline, CDR1 is SGHAT and CDR2 FQNNGV. V lost 3 bases to trimming and J lost 5 bases, with 9 bases between them. CDR3 nucleotide sequence: TGTGCCAGCAGCTTCGGAGGCCTAGATACGCAGTATTTT. The encoded protein is CASSFGGLDTQYF.

The CDR3 region is CAISDTTKGYGYTF. The CDR3 DNA sequence: TGTGCCATCAGTGACACCACAAAGGGGTATGGCTACACCTTC. This chain links TRBV10-3 with TRBJ1-2; weak D call: TRBD1 (5 bases). The CDR3 spans 14 residues. Germline assignment: CDR1 ENHRY and CDR2 SYGVKD. With 3 bases removed from V and 5 bases from J, the gap between germline ends came to 13 bases.

V gene TRBV5-1 combines with J gene TRBJ2-2, with D perhaps TRBD2 (6 bases). The V end lost 2 bases, the J end lost 0 bases, and 17 bases lay between the germline ends. CDR1 is SGHRS, CDR2 YFSETQ, per germline. The CDR3 spans 18 residues. In nucleotides, the CDR3 is TGCGCCAGCAGCTTCCCCCCTGGCGGGAACGCGAACACCGGGGAGCTGTTTTTT. Residues: CASSFPPGGNANTGELFF.

This clone appeared a few times. The rearrangement uses TRBV5-5 and TRBJ1-6, with a tentative D call TRBD1 (5 bases). The V end was cut by 3 bases, the J end by 12 bases, with 19 bases between. This CDR3 region has 15 residues. Looked up from germline, CDR1 is SGHKS and CDR2 is YYEKEE (reference sequence). CDR3 coding DNA: TGTGCCAGCAGCTCTTCAGGGTCTTATTGGGGACCCCTCCACTTT. The encoded protein is CASSSSGSYWGPLHF. Combining the CDR3 with reference TRBV5-5 and TRBJ1-6 gives the whole variable domain DAGVTQSPTHLIKTRGQQVTLRCSPISGHKSVSWYQQVLGQGPQFIFQYYEKEERGRGNFPDRFSARQFPNYSSELNVNALLLGDSALYLCASSSSGSYWGPLHFGNGTRLTVT.

This rearrangement joins TRBV19 to TRBJ1-1; TRBD1 aligns across 7 bases. V shed 5 bases, J shed 0 bases, and the junction held 6 bases outside the gene matches. Germline loops: CDR1 LNHDA, CDR2 SQIVND (reference sequence). The CDR3 contains 15 residues. DNA for the CDR3: TGTGCCAGTAGTGACAGGGCCGGGTTGAACACTGAAGCTTTCTTT. It codes for CASSDRAGLNTEAFF.

The J gene is TRBJ2-7, the V gene TRBV19; a weak D match, TRBD1 (7 bases). Trimming left V 3 bases short and J 4 bases short, with 16 bases between. The V gene's germline CDR1 is LNHDA and CDR2 SQIVND (reference sequence). The CDR3 contains 15 residues. The CDR3 spells CASSIGRQGGYEQYF. The CDR3 DNA sequence: TGTGCCAGTAGTATTGGTCGGCAGGGGGGATACGAGCAGTACTTC.

The rearrangement uses TRBV10-2 and TRBJ2-1, with TRBD2 matching over 7 bases. CDR3 length: 15 amino acids. V trimming: 5 bases; J trimming: 2 bases; junction bases outside the gene matches: 6. The germline gives CDR1 WSHSY, CDR2 SAAADI. CDR3 DNA sequence: TGCGCCAGCAGTTTGAACGGGAGGCCCTACAATGAGCAGTTCTTC. Translation gives CASSLNGRPYNEQFF.

Only one count was recorded for this clone. The V call is TRBV6-5, the J call TRBJ1-2; D is perhaps TRBD1 (5 bases). Germline-derived CDR1 and CDR2 are MNHEY and SVGAGI. V was cut by 6 bases and J by 4 bases, with 9 bases left in between. The CDR3 has 12 amino acids. The CDR3 loop is CASRPGGYGYTF. In DNA, the CDR3 is TGTGCCAGCAGACCGGGGGGCTATGGCTACACCTTC.

V gene TRBV11-2 combines with J gene TRBJ2-2; 11 bases match TRBD2. The CDR3 loop spans 20 amino acids. Germline CDR1 reads SGHAT; CDR2 reads FQNNGV. The V gene end was trimmed by 0 bases and the J gene end by 1 base; junction bases not matched to a gene: 10. The CDR3 DNA sequence: TGTGCCAGCAGCTTAGATCAAAGTCTAGCGGGAGGTCAGAACACCGGGGAGCTGTTTTTT. Encoded protein: CASSLDQSLAGGQNTGELFF.

The chain joins TRBV5-1 to TRBJ2-2; TRBD1 agrees at 7 bases. CDR3 length: 14 amino acids. Unmatched junction bases numbered 5, after V lost 5 bases and J lost 4 bases. The germline V gene has CDR1 SGHRS and CDR2 YFSETQ. The CDR3 nucleotides are TGCGCCAGCAGAAGACAGGGAGTCACCGGGGAGCTGTTTTTT. Its protein product is CASRRQGVTGELFF.